This is a list of T cell receptor beta chains from one sample in a study of beta chain features in type 1 diabetes. Clones were sequenced by immunoSEQ multiplex PCR, and TCRdb holds only the in-frame ones, with some missing. Counted here are about 700,000 clones, 13% occurring once; the ten biggest clones make up about 0.02%. Sequenced: naive CD4+ T cells from blood. The receptors come from a young man with type 1 diabetes. Both conserved end residues are part of each CDR3. D genes are given only for firm matches. Some rows mark clone size as missing; the rest say once, few, many or name a class of expanded clone.

V gene: TRBV10-3; D gene: .; clone size: few; J gene: TRBJ1-1; CDR3 DNA: TGTGCCATCAGTGAATGGGAGGGCACTGAAGCTTTCTTT; CDR3 protein: CAISEWEGTEAFF
V gene: TRBV28; D gene: .; clone size: .; J gene: TRBJ1-6; CDR3 DNA: TGTGCCAGCAGCCCTTCGACCGTGAATTCACCCCTCCACTTT; CDR3 protein: CASSPSTVNSPLHF
V gene: TRBV29-1; D gene: .; clone size: .; J gene: TRBJ2-6; CDR3 DNA: TGCAGCGTTGGATGGGACCGTTCTGGGGCCAACGTCCTGACTTTC; CDR3 protein: CSVGWDRSGANVLTF
V gene: TRBV7-9; D gene: .; clone size: .; J gene: TRBJ1-6; CDR3 DNA: TGTGCCAGCAGCTTTTCCCGGGAGCCTCTAAATTCACCCCTCCACTTT; CDR3 protein: CASSFSREPLNSPLHF
V gene: TRBV7-6; D gene: TRBD2; clone size: .; J gene: TRBJ2-7; CDR3 DNA: TGTGCCTGCAGCTCACAGCGGGGGGCCTACGAGCAGTACTTC; CDR3 protein: CACSSQRGAYEQYF
V gene: TRBV2; D gene: .; clone size: few; J gene: TRBJ2-1; CDR3 DNA: TGTGCCAGCAGCTCCAACTACAATGAGCAGTTCTTC; CDR3 protein: CASSSNYNEQFF
V gene: TRBV7-9; D gene: TRBD2; clone size: .; J gene: TRBJ2-5; CDR3 DNA: TGTGCCAGCAGCTTAGGGCCCTCTTGGCTAGCGGGGCCTCAAGAGACCCAGTACTTC; CDR3 protein: CASSLGPSWLAGPQETQYF
V gene: TRBV6-1; D gene: .; clone size: .; J gene: TRBJ2-3; CDR3 DNA: TGTGCCACCGGCTACGGGGCCGGAGATACGCAGTATTTT; CDR3 protein: CATGYGAGDTQYF
V gene: TRBV7-2; D gene: .; clone size: .; J gene: TRBJ1-4; CDR3 DNA: TGTGCCAGCAGCTTAGGACAGTGGAATGAAAAACTGTTTTTT; CDR3 protein: CASSLGQWNEKLFF
V gene: TRBV7-9; D gene: TRBD2; clone size: few; J gene: TRBJ2-1; CDR3 DNA: TGTGCCAGCAGCTTAGAGCGGGGGGTATCCTACAATGAGCAGTTCTTC; CDR3 protein: CASSLERGVSYNEQFF
V gene: TRBV6-5; D gene: TRBD2; clone size: .; J gene: TRBJ2-1; CDR3 DNA: TGTGCCAGCAGTTCCGCTAGCGGGGGCCGACCGTCTGGGCAGTTCTTC; CDR3 protein: CASSSASGGRPSGQFF